This paragraph covers one T cell receptor beta chain sequence. The antigen remains unidentified. These data originate in a study of cytomegalovirus exposure and HLA in healthy donors. Study-wide background: In an earlier analysis, 95 million to 140 million unique TCR beta sequences were found from some 200 million T cells. Study-level results: Confirmation was obtained in vitro that a few CMV-associated chains are specific for CMV antigens.

Unrecorded immune exposure was likely among donors, who were nominally healthy when sampled. PCR was performed using 60 Vbeta and 13 Jbeta primers. Assay: immunoSEQ multiplex PCR; the TCRdb copy retains only in-frame clones and omits some. This sample has roughly 200,000 clones, with approximately 90% found just once. Germline values: CDR1 SGHKS, CDR2 YYEKEE (reference sequence). V shed 3 bases and J shed 4 bases, with 6 bases lying between them. The CDR3 is made up of 12 amino acids. The clonotype was recovered from a boy aged 2 to 10 in good health and CMV-seronegative. The chain recombines TRBV5-5 with TRBJ2-3; no reliable D call. Sequencing used PBMCs. The CDR3 DNA reads as TGTGCCAGCAGCTCGGGTCCAGATACGCAGTATTTT. This gives the protein CASSSGPDTQYF.